This TCR beta chain was sequenced for a study of cytomegalovirus exposure and HLA in healthy donors. CDR3 length: 15 amino acids. Germline-derived CDR1 and CDR2 are WNHNN and SYGVQD (reference sequence). V was clipped by 3 bases and J by 1 base, with 9 bases between them. Whole-study results and caveats: Later analysis demonstrated an association between a missense DCLRE1C variant and TCR beta V- and J-gene trimming.

A multiplex PCR was run with 60 Vbeta primers and 13 Jbeta primers. Clones were sequenced by immunoSEQ multiplex PCR, and TCRdb holds only the in-frame ones, with some missing. Of 110,000 or so clones in the sample, about 70% were seen once. Details on this clone: Its target is unknown.

The sequenced sample was PBMCs. V usage is TRBV10-1 and J usage is TRBJ2-2, with D possibly TRBD2 on 6 matching bases. This clonotype was sampled from a human donor in good health. For the CDR3, the DNA is TGCGCCAGCAGTGACTTGCGGGAGAACACCGGGGAGCTGTTTTTT. It codes for CASSDLRENTGELFF.